The present TCR beta chain was sequenced within a study of blood T cell repertoires in COVID-19. Study-level background: PBMCs, B-cell-depleted T cells, or T cells were the source of the cDNA or gDNA that made up the material.

Some clones are missing from TCRdb's copy, which holds only in-frame ones; the method was immunoSEQ multiplex PCR. Among some 130,000 clones listed, 84% were seen once. V lost 0 bases, J lost 3 bases, and 0 bases stayed unmatched. The CDR3 runs 14 residues. From germline, CDR1 is MNHEY and CDR2 SMNVEV (reference sequence). The receptor was isolated from a young woman who had recovered from COVID-19. The chain employs TRBV27 and TRBJ2-7, with 9 bases fitting TRBD2. The sample taken for sequencing was peripheral blood. The CDR3 is CASSLSTSGYEQYF. The CDR3 bases are TGTGCCAGCAGTTTATCGACTAGCGGCTACGAGCAGTACTTC.